The rows below give T cell receptor beta chains drawn from one sample of a study of beta chain features in type 1 diabetes. Assay used: immunoSEQ multiplex PCR; TCRdb lists only in-frame clones, some missing. The table includes just over 600,000 clones, about 14% detected once. The source material was naive CD4+ T cells from blood. These receptors were collected from a man aged 18 to 29 in good health. CDR3s include the opening cysteine and the closing phenylalanine or tryptophan. D genes are given only for firm matches. Clone size is given for some rows only: seen once, a few or many times, or a class if the clone is expanded.

.	TRBV10-3	.	TRBJ2-2	CAIRGVNTGELFF	TGTGCCATCAGGGGGGTAAACACCGGGGAGCTGTTTTTT
few	TRBV19	.	TRBJ2-1	CASSIGHRVLNEQFF	TGTGCCAGTAGTATTGGACACAGGGTCTTAAATGAGCAGTTCTTC
few	TRBV7-9	.	TRBJ2-7	CASSLSTGVSHEQYF	TGTGCCAGCAGCTTAAGCACAGGTGTAAGCCACGAGCAGTACTTC
few	TRBV11-1	TRBD1	TRBJ1-6	CASSPRTGVNSPLHF	TGTGCCAGCAGCCCGAGGACAGGGGTGAATTCACCCCTCCACTTT
.	TRBV30	.	TRBJ1-2	CAWSRPGGLNYGYTF	TGTGCCTGGAGCAGACCCGGGGGGCTGAACTATGGCTACACCTTC
few	TRBV6-5	TRBD1	TRBJ2-1	CASRPPGGEQFF	TGTGCCAGCAGGCCACCAGGGGGTGAGCAGTTCTTC
few	TRBV10-3	TRBD1	TRBJ2-7	CAISADPGQVTYEQYF	TGTGCCATCAGTGCAGACCCGGGACAGGTCACCTACGAGCAGTACTTC
.	TRBV10-3	.	TRBJ1-1	CAISVVGNTEAFF	TGTGCCATCAGTGTTGTGGGGAACACTGAAGCTTTCTTT
few	TRBV14	TRBD1	TRBJ2-7	CASSLSGGPTYEQYF	TGTGCCAGCAGCTTATCAGGGGGCCCCACCTACGAGCAGTACTTC
few	TRBV7-3	.	TRBJ1-2	CASSLRRGVGYTF	TGTGCCAGCAGCTTGCGCAGGGGCGTCGGCTACACCTTC